This T cell receptor beta chain comes out of a study of blood T cell repertoires in COVID-19. Generated by immunoSEQ multiplex PCR, the TCRdb table keeps only in-frame clones and is missing some. The data contain some 260,000 clones, approximately 89% of them singletons. CDR1 is KGHSH, CDR2 LQKENI, per germline. The CDR3 contains 14 residues. V dropped 2 bases and J dropped 3 bases, with 7 bases sitting between them. Sequenced: peripheral blood. The chain couples TRBV18 to TRBJ2-2, with D perhaps matching TRBD1 (6 bases). The receptor comes from a woman in her twenties or thirties with COVID-19, enrolled during active disease. The CDR3: CASSPSGDTGELFF. As DNA, the CDR3 is TGTGCCAGCTCACCATCAGGGGACACCGGGGAGCTGTTTTTT.